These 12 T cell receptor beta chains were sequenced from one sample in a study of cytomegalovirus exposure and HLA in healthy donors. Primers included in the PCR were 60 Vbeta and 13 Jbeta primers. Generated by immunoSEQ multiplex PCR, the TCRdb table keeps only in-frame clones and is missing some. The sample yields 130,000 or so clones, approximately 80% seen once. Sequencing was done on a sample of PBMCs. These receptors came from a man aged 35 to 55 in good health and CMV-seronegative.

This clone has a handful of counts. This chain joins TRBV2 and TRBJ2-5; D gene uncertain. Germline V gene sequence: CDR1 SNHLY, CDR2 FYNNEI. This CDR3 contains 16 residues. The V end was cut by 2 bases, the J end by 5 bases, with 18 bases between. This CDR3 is CASSELGPRFGETQYF. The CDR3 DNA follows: TGTGCCAGCAGTGAACTGGGCCCCCGCTTTGGCGAGACCCAGTACTTC.

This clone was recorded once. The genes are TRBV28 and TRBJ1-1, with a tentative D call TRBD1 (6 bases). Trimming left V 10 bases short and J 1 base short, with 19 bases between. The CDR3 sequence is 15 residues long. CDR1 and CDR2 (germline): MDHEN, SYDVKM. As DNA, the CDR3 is TGTGCCACCGGTCCCCCAGGGGTAGGGAACACTGAAGCTTTCTTT. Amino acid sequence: CATGPPGVGNTEAFF.

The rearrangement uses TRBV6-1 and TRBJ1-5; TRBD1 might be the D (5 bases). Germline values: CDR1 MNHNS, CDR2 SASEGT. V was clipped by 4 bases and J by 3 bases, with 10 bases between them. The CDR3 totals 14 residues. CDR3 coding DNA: TGTGCCAGCAGTGGAAACAGGAACAATCAGCCCCAGCATTTT. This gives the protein CASSGNRNNQPQHF.

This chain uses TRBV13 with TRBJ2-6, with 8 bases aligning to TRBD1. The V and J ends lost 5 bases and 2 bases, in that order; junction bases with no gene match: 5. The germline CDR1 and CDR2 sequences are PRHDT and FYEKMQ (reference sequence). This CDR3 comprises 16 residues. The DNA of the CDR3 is TGTGCCAGCAGCGGACAGGGCTCGCCTGGGGCCAACGTCCTGACTTTC. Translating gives CASSGQGSPGANVLTF.

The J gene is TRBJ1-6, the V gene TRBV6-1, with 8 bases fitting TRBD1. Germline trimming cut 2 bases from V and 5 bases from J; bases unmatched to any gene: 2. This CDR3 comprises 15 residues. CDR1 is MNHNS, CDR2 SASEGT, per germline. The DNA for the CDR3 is TGTGCCAGCAGTGAACGGACAGGGAATAATTCACCCCTCCACTTT. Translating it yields CASSERTGNNSPLHF.

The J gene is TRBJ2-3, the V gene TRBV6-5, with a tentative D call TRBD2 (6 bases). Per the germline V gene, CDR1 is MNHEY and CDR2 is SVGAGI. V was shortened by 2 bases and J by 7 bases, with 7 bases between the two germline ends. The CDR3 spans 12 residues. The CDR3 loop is CASSYGGNTQYF. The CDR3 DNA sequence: TGTGCCAGCAGTTACGGCGGGAATACGCAGTATTTT.

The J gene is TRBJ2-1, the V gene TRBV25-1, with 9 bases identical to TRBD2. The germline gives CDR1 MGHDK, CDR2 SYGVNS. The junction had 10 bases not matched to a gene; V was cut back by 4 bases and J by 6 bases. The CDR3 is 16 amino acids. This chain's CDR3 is CASSGPAGGSGNEQFF. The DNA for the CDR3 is TGTGCCAGCAGTGGGCCAGCGGGAGGATCTGGCAATGAGCAGTTCTTC.

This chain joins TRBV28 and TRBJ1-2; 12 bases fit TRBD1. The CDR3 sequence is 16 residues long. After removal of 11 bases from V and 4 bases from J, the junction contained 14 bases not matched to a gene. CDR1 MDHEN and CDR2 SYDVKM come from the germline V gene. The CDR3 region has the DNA TGTGCCGGACTATCTGGGGGGACAGGGGGCACCTATGGCTACACCTTC. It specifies CAGLSGGTGGTYGYTF.

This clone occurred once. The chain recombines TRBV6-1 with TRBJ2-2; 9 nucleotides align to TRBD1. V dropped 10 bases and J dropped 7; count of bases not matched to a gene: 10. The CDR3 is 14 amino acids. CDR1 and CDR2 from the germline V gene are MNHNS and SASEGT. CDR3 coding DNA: TGTGCCACCAAGACAGGGGGGCACGACGGGGAGCTGTTTTTT. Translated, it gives CATKTGGHDGELFF.

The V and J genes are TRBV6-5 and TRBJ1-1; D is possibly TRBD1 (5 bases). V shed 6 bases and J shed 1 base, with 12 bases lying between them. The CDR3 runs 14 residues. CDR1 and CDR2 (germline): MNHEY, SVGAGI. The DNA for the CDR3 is TGTGCCAGCAGCCAGGGAGGGCAGAACACTGAAGCTTTCTTT. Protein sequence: CASSQGGQNTEAFF.

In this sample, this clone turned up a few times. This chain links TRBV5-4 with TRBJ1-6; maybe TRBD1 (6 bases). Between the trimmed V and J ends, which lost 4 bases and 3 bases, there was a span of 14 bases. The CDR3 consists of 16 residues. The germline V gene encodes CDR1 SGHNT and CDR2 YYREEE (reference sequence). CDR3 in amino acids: CASSRGQPVYNSPLHF. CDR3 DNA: TGTGCCAGCAGCCGTGGACAGCCCGTCTATAATTCACCCCTCCACTTT. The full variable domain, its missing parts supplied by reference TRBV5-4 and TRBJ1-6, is ETGVTQSPTHLIKTRGQQVTLRCSSQSGHNTVSWYQQALGQGPQFIFQYYREEENGRGNFPPRFSGLQFPNYSSELNVNALELDDSALYLCASSRGQPVYNSPLHFGNGTRLTVT.

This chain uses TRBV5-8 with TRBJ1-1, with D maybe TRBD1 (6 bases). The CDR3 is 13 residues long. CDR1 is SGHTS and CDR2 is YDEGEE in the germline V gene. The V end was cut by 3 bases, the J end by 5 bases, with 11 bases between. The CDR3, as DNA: TGTGCCAGCAGCTCTTCTAGGGGGACTGAAGCTTTCTTT. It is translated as CASSSSRGTEAFF.